The rows below give T cell receptor beta chains drawn from one sample of a study of graft-versus-host responses after intestinal transplantation. Generated by immunoSEQ multiplex PCR, the TCRdb table keeps only in-frame clones and is missing some. The sample gives tens of thousands of clones, approximately 95% of which show up once; 5% to 7% is in the top ten. The sequences come from PBMCs, collected 786 days after a first intestinal transplant, on the day of a second. The receptors stem from a human patient who received an intestinal transplant, so some T cells may come from the graft donor. The CDR3 runs from the conserved cysteine through the conserved F or W. D genes are given only for firm matches. Rows give clone size only sometimes, using once, few, many, or a class for an expanded clone.

V gene	clone size	D gene	J gene	CDR3 protein	CDR3 DNA
TRBV7-8	NA	TRBD2	TRBJ2-1	CASSLGLRAGVRNEQFF	TGTGCCAGCAGCTTAGGCCTGAGGGCGGGAGTGCGGAATGAGCAGTTCTTC
TRBV28	NA	NA	TRBJ2-2	CASSLSVANTGELFF	TGTGCCAGCAGTTTATCTGTGGCGAACACCGGGGAGCTGTTTTTT
TRBV6-5	NA	NA	TRBJ2-5	CASSYGSGETQYF	TGTGCCAGCAGTTACGGATCGGGGGAGACCCAGTACTTC
TRBV27	NA	TRBD1	TRBJ2-3	CASSPLATGGLTDTQYF	TGTGCCAGCAGTCCGCTCGCGACAGGGGGACTCACAGATACGCAGTATTTT
TRBV30	NA	NA	TRBJ2-7	CAYSSSNLYEQYF	TGTGCCTACTCGAGCAGCAACCTTTACGAGCAGTACTTC
TRBV7-9	NA	TRBD2	TRBJ2-7	CASSFGTSGRLDEQYF	TGTGCCAGCAGCTTCGGGACTAGCGGGAGGCTCGACGAGCAGTACTTC
TRBV23-1	NA	NA	TRBJ2-3	CASSQNTATDTQYF	TGCGCCAGCAGTCAAAACACCGCCACAGATACGCAGTATTTT
TRBV7-9	NA	TRBD2	TRBJ2-5	CASSRLDGTTKPQETQYF	TGTGCCAGCAGCAGGCTGGATGGGACTACAAAGCCCCAAGAGACCCAGTACTTC
TRBV7-3	NA	NA	TRBJ2-2	CASSLRGQRVGELFF	TGTGCCAGCAGCTTAAGGGGGCAGCGAGTCGGGGAGCTGTTTTTT
TRBV30	NA	TRBD1	TRBJ1-1	CAWSVTGGSEAFF	TGTGCCTGGAGTGTAACAGGGGGCTCTGAAGCTTTCTTT
TRBV13	NA	NA	TRBJ2-4	CASSLGRALKNIQYF	TGTGCCAGCAGCTTAGGCAGGGCCCTCAAAAACATTCAGTACTTC
TRBV6-5	NA	NA	TRBJ2-7	CASSPLVRYEQYF	TGTGCCAGCAGTCCACTAGTGCGCTACGAGCAGTACTTC
TRBV30	NA	NA	TRBJ2-2	CAWSVRLANTGELFF	TGTGCCTGGAGTGTAAGGCTAGCCAACACCGGGGAGCTGTTTTTT
TRBV9	NA	TRBD2	TRBJ2-3	CASTPLADDTDTQYF	TGTGCCAGCACTCCTCTAGCGGATGACACAGATACGCAGTATTTT
TRBV7-9	NA	NA	TRBJ2-1	CASSNTRSSYNEQFF	TGTGCCAGCAGCAATACTAGAAGCTCCTACAATGAGCAGTTCTTC
TRBV11-3	NA	NA	TRBJ2-2	CASSFGGRGTGELFF	TGTGCCAGCAGCTTCGGAGGGAGAGGAACCGGGGAGCTGTTTTTT
TRBV6-5	NA	TRBD1	TRBJ1-5	CASWGQGAPNQPQHF	TGTGCCAGTTGGGGACAGGGGGCCCCCAATCAGCCCCAGCATTTT
TRBV6-5	NA	NA	TRBJ1-1	CASSSPGAGYTEAFF	TGTGCCAGCAGTTCCCCTGGGGCAGGGTACACTGAAGCTTTCTTT
TRBV4-2	NA	NA	TRBJ1-1	CASSQPPKGNQWYTEAFF	TGTGCCAGCAGCCAACCGCCGAAGGGGAATCAGTGGTACACTGAAGCTTTCTTT
TRBV30	NA	TRBD1	TRBJ1-1	CAWNGGGTVNTEAFF	TGTGCCTGGAATGGGGGGGGGACAGTGAACACTGAAGCTTTCTTT
TRBV9	NA	NA	TRBJ1-1	CASSLGGGPNTEAFF	TGTGCCAGCAGCCTTGGGGGAGGGCCGAACACTGAAGCTTTCTTT
TRBV6-1	NA	TRBD2	TRBJ2-7	CAGSELAGGSYEQYF	TGTGCCGGCAGTGAACTAGCGGGAGGGTCCTACGAGCAGTACTTC
TRBV13	NA	TRBD2	TRBJ2-1	CASSQTSGLINEQFF	TGTGCCAGCAGCCAGACTAGCGGTTTAATCAATGAGCAGTTCTTC
TRBV15	NA	NA	TRBJ2-5	CATSRGSSGDQQETQYF	TGTGCCACCAGCAGAGGAAGTAGCGGAGACCAACAAGAGACCCAGTACTTC
TRBV19	NA	TRBD2	TRBJ2-5	CASSIRLAGVGETQYF	TGTGCCAGTAGTATTCGACTAGCGGGAGTGGGGGAGACCCAGTACTTC
TRBV14	NA	TRBD2	TRBJ2-2	CASSQDRGIREGPGELFF	TGTGCCAGCAGCCAAGATCGGGGGATACGGGAGGGCCCCGGGGAGCTGTTTTTT
TRBV5-6	NA	TRBD2	TRBJ2-1	CASSSPGTRGNEQFF	TGTGCCAGCAGCTCTCCCGGGACTAGGGGCAATGAGCAGTTCTTC
TRBV5-4	NA	TRBD1	TRBJ2-7	CASSLGQGGEQYF	TGTGCCAGCAGCTTGGGACAGGGGGGCGAGCAGTACTTC
TRBV6-5	NA	NA	TRBJ1-1	CASSPRWEGPEAFF	TGTGCCAGCAGTCCCCGATGGGAGGGGCCTGAAGCTTTCTTT
TRBV30	NA	NA	TRBJ1-4	CAWTSTRTNEKLFF	TGTGCCTGGACCTCCACCCGAACTAATGAAAAACTGTTTTTT
TRBV7-9	NA	NA	TRBJ1-1	CASSLGGAWGNTEAFF	TGTGCCAGCAGCTTAGGGGGGGCGTGGGGCAACACTGAAGCTTTCTTT
TRBV19	NA	NA	TRBJ1-5	CASSIEQGGPQHF	TGTGCCAGTAGTATAGAACAGGGAGGGCCCCAGCATTTT
TRBV19	NA	NA	TRBJ2-2	CASSIPGVNTGELFF	TGTGCCAGTAGTATACCAGGGGTGAACACCGGGGAGCTGTTTTTT
TRBV7-6	NA	TRBD1	TRBJ1-5	CASSRQGEQPQHF	TGTGCCAGCAGCAGACAGGGTGAACAGCCCCAGCATTTT
TRBV6-6	NA	TRBD2	TRBJ2-1	CASSRVLAGPYNEQFF	TGTGCCAGCAGCCGAGTACTAGCGGGACCCTACAATGAGCAGTTCTTC
TRBV13	NA	NA	TRBJ2-1	CASSSVETQTSYNEQFF	TGTGCCAGCAGCTCTGTTGAGACACAGACTTCCTACAATGAGCAGTTCTTC
TRBV30	NA	NA	TRBJ1-3	CAWRGAGGNTIYF	TGTGCCTGGAGGGGCGCGGGTGGAAACACCATATATTTT
TRBV25-1	NA	NA	TRBJ2-7	CASTRATGTYEQYF	TGTGCCAGCACTCGCGCGACTGGGACCTACGAGCAGTACTTC
TRBV5-4	once	NA	TRBJ2-3	CASSESADTQYF	TGTGCCAGCAGCGAATCGGCAGATACGCAGTATTTT
TRBV10-3	NA	TRBD2	TRBJ2-3	CAISEHPGLAGEEENTDTQYF	TGTGCCATCAGTGAACATCCCGGACTAGCGGGAGAGGAGGAGAACACAGATACGCAGTATTTT
TRBV28	NA	NA	TRBJ2-1	CASHSFISNEQFF	TGTGCCAGCCATAGCTTTATCTCCAATGAGCAGTTCTTC
TRBV20-1	NA	TRBD1	TRBJ1-2	CSARRGQGYTF	TGCAGTGCTAGGAGGGGGCAAGGCTACACCTTC
TRBV15	once	TRBD1	TRBJ2-7	CATSNRDSIYEQYF	TGTGCCACCAGCAACCGGGACAGTATCTACGAGCAGTACTTC
TRBV5-1	NA	TRBD1	TRBJ1-1	CASSLETGGLTEAFF	TGCGCCAGCAGCTTAGAGACAGGGGGCCTGACTGAAGCTTTCTTT
TRBV7-8	NA	TRBD2	TRBJ2-1	CASSSKLAGGPVEQFF	TGTGCCAGCAGCTCAAAACTAGCGGGAGGGCCGGTTGAGCAGTTCTTC
TRBV2	NA	TRBD1	TRBJ2-7	CASRLDRGTEQYF	TGTGCCAGCAGATTGGACAGGGGGACCGAGCAGTACTTC
TRBV6-5	NA	TRBD1	TRBJ2-7	CASSYSSGTGNYEQYF	TGTGCCAGCAGTTACTCCTCCGGGACAGGGAACTACGAGCAGTACTTC
TRBV13	NA	NA	TRBJ2-5	CASSLEGTQYF	TGTGCCAGCAGCTTAGAAGGGACCCAGTACTTC
TRBV18	once	NA	TRBJ2-7	CASSRGAEKYEQYF	TGTGCCAGCTCACGCGGGGCAGAGAAGTACGAGCAGTACTTC
TRBV4-1	NA	TRBD2	TRBJ2-5	CASSQDWGLALSEQYF	TGCGCCAGCAGCCAAGACTGGGGACTAGCCCTGTCGGAGCAGTACTTC
TRBV7-7	NA	TRBD1	TRBJ2-2	CASSLTGGRTGELFF	TGTGCTAGCAGCCTCACAGGGGGCCGAACCGGGGAGCTGTTTTTT
TRBV19	NA	NA	TRBJ2-1	CASSIGTESYNEQFF	TGTGCCAGTAGTATCGGGACGGAATCTTACAATGAGCAGTTCTTC
TRBV4-2	NA	NA	TRBJ1-4	CASSQGSFLSTNEKLFF	TGTGCCAGCAGCCAAGGCTCTTTCTTATCAACTAATGAAAAACTGTTTTTT
TRBV7-9	NA	NA	TRBJ2-5	CASSLNWLFQETQYF	TGTGCCAGCAGCTTAAATTGGCTGTTCCAAGAGACCCAGTACTTC
TRBV11-3	NA	NA	TRBJ2-7	CASSAYYEQYF	TGTGCCAGCAGCGCCTACTACGAGCAGTACTTC